This entry is about one T cell receptor (beta chain). Its antigen is undetermined. A much larger clone is a single base away; this may be a read error. The final CDR3 position lacks the conserved phenylalanine or tryptophan, pointing to a likely read error. The CDR3 sequence is 14 residues long. Per the germline V gene, CDR1 is SGHNT and CDR2 is YYREEE (reference sequence). V lost 4 bases and J 4 bases, leaving 12 bases between the germline ends. The library came from three nested PCR rounds adapted from ARM-PCR protocols. Each CDR3 protein gets one entry after TCRdb re-called the multiplex PCR reads with MiXCR. The sample includes under 150,000 distinct CDR3 sequences, approximately 72% of them seen just once. This entry belongs to a study of tumor and adjacent non-tumor tissue in lung cancer. Study-wide background: Aged about 31 to 80 years, patients included 10 men and 5 women with stage I to III disease.

The template was RNA from unsorted bulk tissue. Study-level points and caveats: Compared with tumor, normal lung showed significantly lower TCR diversity.

The sample taken for sequencing was lung tumor tissue. This sequence joins TRBV5-4 and TRBJ2-1; perhaps TRBD1 as D (5 bases). The TCR sequence derives from a man aged 55 to 70 with small cell lung cancer. The CDR3 protein is CASSRAQGYNEQFS. The CDR3 region has the DNA TGTGCCAGCAGCCGCGCCCAGGGTTACAATGAGCAGTTCTCC.